This TCR beta chain was identified in a study of shared clonotypes between healthy human individuals. Across the whole study: Participating donors consisted of two women and a few men aged 18 to 49. General study points: Generation of non-shared clonotypes was less probable than generation of clonotypes shared by all four donors.

Only in-frame clones appear in the TCRdb table, and some are missing; sequencing was by immunoSEQ multiplex PCR. The repertoire holds around 2,000,000 clones, with roughly 91% as singletons. The germline V and J ends were trimmed by 3 bases and 2 bases, with 14 bases remaining between them. Germline V lookup: CDR1 LNHDA, CDR2 SQIVND (reference sequence). This CDR3 has 15 residues. As defined, naive CD8 cells were CD45RO-negative and positively selected for CCR7, with terminally differentiated effector memory CD45RA+ cells excluded. Each of the donors was a healthy adult who was HIV-negative and had not had a recent acute infection or vaccination. For this clone: Its antigen is unknown.

The receptor was isolated from a man between 18 and 29 years old in good health. Some clones in this sample may be carry-over from other donors' samples. The chain couples TRBV19 to TRBJ2-7; D may be TRBD2 (5 bases). Sequencing was carried out using naive CD8+ T cells from PBMCs. This CDR3 reads CASSMRLADTYEQYF. CDR3 coding DNA: TGTGCCAGTAGTATGCGGCTAGCTGACACCTACGAGCAGTACTTC.